Listed here are 29 T cell receptor beta chains from one sample, sequenced in a study of vaccination and CD4 T cells after COVID-19. The treatment was: approximately 9-day PBMC culture with coronavirus spike peptide pools or control peptides (ViraFEST assay). Their cognate antigens are unknown. The Oncomine TCR Beta short-read assay sequenced DNA from cultured CD4+ T cells. TCRdb called the PCR reads again in MiXCR, with one record for every CDR3 protein. The sample gives approximately 15,000 distinct CDR3 sequences, around 40% of which show up once; 20% to 25% is in the top ten. The sequenced material came from cultured CD4+ T cells from blood. The receptors were sampled from a human donor with COVID-19.

The V gene is TRBV10-3, the J gene TRBJ2-7; 9 nucleotides align to TRBD1. Germline loops: CDR1 ENHRY, CDR2 SYGVKD. The CDR3 runs to 14 residues. V trimming: 8 bases; J trimming: 1 base; junction bases outside the gene matches: 6. This CDR3 is CAIGSGTGSYEQYF. In DNA form, the CDR3 reads TGTGCCATCGGCTCCGGGACAGGGTCCTACGAGCAGTACTTC.

The chain links TRBV7-2 to TRBJ2-7; 8 bases are shared with TRBD2. The CDR3 runs to 15 residues. Germline V gene data show CDR1 as SGHTA and CDR2 as FQGNSA. With 0 bases clipped from V and 3 bases from J, the junction kept 4 bases outside the gene matches. Written as DNA, the CDR3 is TGTGCCAGCAGCTTAGCGATAGCGGGGTACTACGAGCAGTACTTC. It encodes CASSLAIAGYYEQYF.

The CDR3 spells CSARRQSNSYEQYF. CDR3 coding DNA: TGCAGTGCTAGACGACAGTCAAACTCCTACGAGCAGTACTTC. The genes are TRBV20-1 and TRBJ2-7; the D gene is possibly TRBD1 (5 bases). This CDR3 comprises 14 residues. The germline V gene has CDR1 DFQATT and CDR2 SNEGSKA (reference sequence). V gave up 2 bases and J gave up 0 bases, with 11 bases separating them.

The rearrangement uses TRBV5-1 and TRBJ2-5; TRBD1 matches at 7 bases. The germline CDR1 and CDR2 sequences are SGHRS and YFSETQ. The length of the CDR3 is 15 residues. Trimming removed 7 bases from V and 8 bases from J; junction bases left unmatched: 17. CDR3 nucleotide sequence: TGCGCCAGCCGACCCCTCGACAGGGCCCTCAATACCCAGTACTTC. It encodes CASRPLDRALNTQYF.

This rearrangement joins TRBV2 to TRBJ1-2, with a tentative D call TRBD1 (6 bases). From germline, CDR1 is SNHLY and CDR2 FYNNEI. The length of the CDR3 is 15 residues. With 0 bases removed from V and 8 bases from J, the gap between germline ends came to 16 bases. The CDR3 loop reads CASSEAGGGLGGYTF. The CDR3 nucleotides are TGTGCCAGCAGTGAAGCGGGGGGCGGTCTTGGCGGCTACACCTTC.

This clonotype showed up just once. This chain uses TRBV28 with TRBJ2-7; unclear D gene. Looked up from germline, CDR1 is MDHEN and CDR2 is SYDVKM. Trimming took off 2 bases at V and 6 bases at J, with 11 bases between the two ends. CDR3 size: 13 residues. The CDR3 DNA sequence: TGTGCCAGCAGTTTAGGTAGCAGACGCGAGCAGTACTTC. Encoded protein: CASSLGSRREQYF.

The rearrangement uses TRBV27 and TRBJ2-5, with TRBD2 matching over 13 bases. Germline lookup yields CDR1 MNHEY and CDR2 SMNVEV (reference sequence). With V trimmed by 6 bases and J by 5 bases, 9 bases remained unmatched. The CDR3 contains 16 residues. CDR3 sequence reads: CASSSILAGGRETQYF. As DNA, the CDR3 is TGTGCCAGCAGCTCCATACTAGCGGGGGGGAGGGAGACCCAGTACTTC.

The genes are TRBV2 and TRBJ2-2; 10 positions agree with TRBD1. Germline trimming cut 7 bases from V and 6 bases from J; bases unmatched to any gene: 5. CDR3 length: 14 amino acids. CDR1 and CDR2 (germline): SNHLY, FYNNEI. The CDR3 reads CASTLGQGAGELFF. The CDR3 nucleotides are TGTGCCAGCACCCTAGGACAGGGGGCCGGGGAGCTGTTTTTT.

The rearrangement joins TRBV10-3 to TRBJ1-5; possibly TRBD1 for D (6 bases). The CDR3 spans 13 residues. The germline V and J ends were trimmed by 4 bases and 5 bases, with 9 bases remaining between them. CDR1 is ENHRY, CDR2 SYGVKD, per germline. Here the CDR3 reads CAISGRGDQPQHF. The DNA for the CDR3 is TGTGCCATCAGTGGTAGGGGGGATCAGCCCCAGCATTTT.

This clonotype was counted between two and nine times. The rearrangement joins TRBV6-1 to TRBJ1-4; D might be TRBD1 (6 bases). This CDR3 region has 14 residues. The germline V gene encodes CDR1 MNHNS and CDR2 SASEGT. V was trimmed by 0 bases and J by 8 bases, leaving 10 bases between them. The CDR3 DNA is TGTGCCAGCAGTGAAGCGCGGACAGCGGAAAAACTGTTTTTT. Translated: CASSEARTAEKLFF.

This clonotype was seen a handful of times. The chain links TRBV7-3 to TRBJ2-2; D is unresolved. Per germline, CDR1 SGHTA and CDR2 FQGTGA. The CDR3 has 14 amino acids. V was trimmed by 4 bases and J by 0 bases, leaving 6 bases between them. DNA for the CDR3: TGTGCCAGCAGCTCCTCGTCGAACACCGGGGAGCTGTTTTTT. Its protein product is CASSSSSNTGELFF.

In this sample, this clonotype turned up a few times. J is TRBJ1-2 and V is TRBV19, with D possibly TRBD1 on 6 matching bases. Per germline, CDR1 LNHDA and CDR2 SQIVND (reference sequence). Trimming shortened V by 5 bases and J by 0 bases, and 10 bases separated the two germline ends. This CDR3 is 14 amino acids long. Here the CDR3 DNA reads TGTGCCAGTAGTGACAGGTTAGCTAACTATGGCTACACCTTC. Amino acids: CASSDRLANYGYTF.

The chain is built from TRBV7-6 and TRBJ1-4; D gene ambiguous. With 1 base removed from V and 10 bases from J, the gap between germline ends came to 10 bases. CDR1 and CDR2 (germline): SGHVS, FNYEAQ. This CDR3 contains 13 residues. The CDR3 sequence is CASSLGTEGKLFF. The CDR3 DNA follows: TGTGCCAGCAGCTTAGGGACCGAGGGAAAACTGTTTTTT.

The chain combines TRBV19 with TRBJ1-6; tentatively, D is TRBD1 (6 bases). V lost 5 bases and J lost 6, with 14 bases in between. The CDR3 is 15 residues long. CDR1 is LNHDA, CDR2 SQIVND, per germline (reference sequence). The CDR3 bases are TGTGCCAGTAGTGGTCAGGGGATCGGTAATTCACCCCTCCACTTT. Its translation: CASSGQGIGNSPLHF.

This clonotype has just a few counts. The chain is built from TRBV24-1 and TRBJ1-2; 8 nucleotides agree with TRBD1. V shed 4 bases, J shed 0 bases, and the junction held 3 bases outside the gene matches. The CDR3 contains 15 residues. The germline CDR1 and CDR2 sequences are KGHDR and SFDVKD. The CDR3 DNA follows: TGTGCCACCAGTGACTCAGGGGGCCCTAACTATGGCTACACCTTC. Translation: CATSDSGGPNYGYTF.

The chain has TRBV5-4 and TRBJ1-2, with 7 bases identical to TRBD1. Germline assignment: CDR1 SGHNT and CDR2 YYREEE (reference sequence). V was clipped by 4 bases and J by 2 bases; unmatched bases: 17. The CDR3 has 18 amino acids. The CDR3 here is CASSGGGTELRANYGYTF. CDR3 in DNA: TGTGCCAGCAGCGGGGGCGGGACAGAGTTAAGGGCGAACTATGGCTACACCTTC.

The rearrangement links TRBV11-3 to TRBJ2-3; 9 nucleotides match TRBD2. The ends lost 4 bases at V and 0 bases at J; junction bases unmatched: 14. Germline CDR1 SGHNT, CDR2 YENEEA. This CDR3 comprises 19 residues. DNA of the CDR3: TGTGCCAGCAGCTCCTACCTCCCACGACTAGCGGAAAGCACAGATACGCAGTATTTT. It codes for CASSSYLPRLAESTDTQYF.

This chain connects TRBV10-1 to TRBJ2-7, with D perhaps TRBD1 or TRBD2 (5 bases each). This CDR3 spans 15 amino acids. Germline CDR1 and CDR2: WNHNN and SYGVQD (reference sequence). V was trimmed by 6 bases and J by 2 bases, leaving 17 bases between them. The chain's CDR3 is CASRAEGLGPYEQYF. CDR3 sequence (DNA): TGCGCCAGCAGGGCCGAGGGGCTCGGGCCCTACGAGCAGTACTTC.

This clonotype was seen a single time. The chain uses TRBV7-9 and TRBJ2-1; 11 bases agree with TRBD2. The CDR3 covers 16 residues. The germline CDR1 and CDR2 sequences are SEHNR and FQNEAQ (reference sequence). J was trimmed by 3 bases and V by 1 base; bases with no gene match: 2. The CDR3, as DNA: TGTGCCAGCAGCTTAGTCCTAGCGGGGGGCTACAATGAGCAGTTCTTC. It is translated as CASSLVLAGGYNEQFF.

The chain links TRBV20-1 to TRBJ2-7, with 7 bases aligning to TRBD1. The V gene's germline CDR1 is DFQATT and CDR2 SNEGSKA (reference sequence). The CDR3 runs to 14 residues. J gave up 6 bases and V 4 bases, and 12 bases lay outside the gene matches. CDR3 in amino acids: CSAITGTVLLEQYF. The CDR3 DNA sequence: TGCAGTGCTATAACCGGGACAGTCCTTCTCGAGCAGTACTTC.

J is TRBJ1-4 and V is TRBV19; D possibly corresponds to TRBD1 (5 bases). The CDR3 sequence is 15 residues long. V was clipped by 3 bases and J by 3 bases, with 11 bases between them. Germline CDR1 is LNHDA and CDR2 is SQIVND (reference sequence). CDR3 sequence: CASSMAARANEKLFF. DNA for the CDR3: TGTGCCAGTAGTATGGCTGCCAGGGCTAATGAAAAACTGTTTTTT.

This clonotype was counted between two and nine times. The junction departs from the called germline gene at one end, perhaps through a read error. The chain joins TRBV7-7 to TRBJ2-5; no clear D gene. The CDR3 runs to 13 residues. The germline V gene encodes CDR1 SSHAT and CDR2 FNYEAQ (reference sequence). The CDR3 DNA reads as TGTGCTAGCAGCCCGACTCGACAAGAGACCCAGTACTTC. Translated, it gives CASSPTRQETQYF.

The rearrangement links TRBV11-2 to TRBJ1-3; 7 bases match TRBD1. The V and J ends lost 3 bases and 3 bases, in that order; junction bases with no gene match: 8. The CDR3 runs 16 residues. Looked up from germline, CDR1 is SGHAT and CDR2 is FQNNGV. This CDR3 is CASSLARWTGGNTIYF. The CDR3, as DNA: TGTGCCAGCAGCTTGGCCCGCTGGACAGGTGGAAACACCATATATTTT.

This clonotype was counted between two and nine times. This chain links TRBV6-1 with TRBJ1-2; the match to TRBD1 covers 10 bases. The germline CDR1 and CDR2 sequences are MNHNS and SASEGT. V was pared by 4 bases and J by 4 bases, with 3 bases of the junction left unmatched. CDR3 length: 14 amino acids. In DNA, the CDR3 is TGTGCCAGCAGTGGACAGGGGGCGGCCTATGGCTACACCTTC. The encoded protein is CASSGQGAAYGYTF.

The J gene is TRBJ1-1, the V gene TRBV6-1; 9 bases match TRBD1. V lost 5 bases to trimming and J lost 1 base; unmatched junction nucleotides: 5. This CDR3 has 15 residues. The V gene's germline CDR1 is MNHNS and CDR2 SASEGT. CDR3 bases: TGTGCCAGCAGTCGAACAGGGGGCAGGAACACTGAAGCTTTCTTT. Its protein product is CASSRTGGRNTEAFF.

This clonotype was seen a single time. This rearrangement joins TRBV6-5 to TRBJ2-7; 8 bases fit TRBD1. This CDR3 comprises 15 residues. Germline lookup yields CDR1 MNHEY and CDR2 SVGAGI. With V trimmed by 4 bases and J by 2 bases, 7 bases remained unmatched. The CDR3 DNA follows: TGTGCCAGCAGTTTAAGACAGGGGCCAACCTACGAGCAGTACTTC. Its translation is CASSLRQGPTYEQYF.

The chain combines TRBV15 with TRBJ1-3; D remains ambiguous. The germline V and J ends were trimmed by 2 bases and 0 bases, with 5 bases remaining between them. CDR3 length equals 14 residues. CDR1 and CDR2 (germline): LNHNV, YYDKDF (reference sequence). The DNA of the CDR3 is TGTGCCACCAGCAGACTCCTCTCTGGAAACACCATATATTTT. Translation: CATSRLLSGNTIYF.

V usage is TRBV20-1 and J usage is TRBJ1-1; D is perhaps TRBD1 (5 bases). This CDR3 has 13 amino acids. Per the germline V gene, CDR1 is DFQATT and CDR2 is SNEGSKA (reference sequence). Trimming removed 3 bases from V and 4 bases from J, with 12 bases in between. The CDR3 sequence: CSASSGVVTEAFF. CDR3 sequence (DNA): TGCAGTGCTAGTTCGGGGGTCGTCACTGAAGCTTTCTTT.

The chain uses TRBV6-1 and TRBJ1-3; 10 bases match TRBD1. V shed 6 bases, J shed 0 bases, and the junction held 5 bases outside the gene matches. The germline V gene has CDR1 MNHNS and CDR2 SASEGT. The CDR3 totals 16 residues. The CDR3 nucleotides are TGTGCCAGCAGCACCGGGACAGGGGCCTCTGGAAACACCATATATTTT. Its protein is CASSTGTGASGNTIYF.